This T cell receptor (beta chain) was documented in a study of technical replicates of blood from a few donors. Produced via immunoSEQ multiplex PCR; TCRdb's table is partial and in-frame only. The table has roughly 79,000 clones, 91% seen once. V was trimmed by 3 bases and J by 4 bases, leaving 16 bases between them. Germline V gene data show CDR1 as LGHNA and CDR2 as YNFKEQ. The CDR3 sequence is 16 residues long. The TCR was taken from a human donor in good health. Some clones in this sample may be carry-over from other donors' samples. The V gene is TRBV4-2, the J gene TRBJ1-5; weak D call: TRBD1 (5 bases). The sample consisted of T cells isolated from PBMCs. The CDR3 sequence is CASSQNQGGNNQPQHF. The CDR3 DNA reads as TGTGCCAGCAGCCAGAACCAGGGTGGTAATAATCAGCCCCAGCATTTT.